This passage covers 31 T cell receptor beta chains from one sample sequenced in a study of Ad26.COV2.S vaccination and SARS-CoV-2 variants. TCRdb's table, derived via immunoSEQ multiplex PCR, lists solely in-frame clones and lacks some. The repertoire has a few hundred thousand clones, approximately 90% of them found once; the top ten carry approximately 1.7%. Stated treatment: 19 received Ad26.COV2.S at low or high dose, single or two shots; roughly five received placebo; per-sample allocation not given. The investigators took samples on day 63 after the first vaccine or placebo injection. The input for sequencing was peripheral blood, taken in a trial of Ad26.COV2.S vaccine versus placebo. Receptor source: a person aged 18-65 years who received the Ad26.COV2.S COVID-19 vaccine or a placebo.

Notes on this clone: In the same sample, other DNA sequences code for this CDR3. The chain is built from TRBV19 and TRBJ1-5, with D possibly matching TRBD1 (5 bases). The CDR3 runs to 15 residues. The germline CDR1 and CDR2 sequences are LNHDA and SQIVND (reference sequence). The V gene lost 3 bases and the J gene lost 2 bases, with 11 bases spanning the gap. The CDR3 is CASSIGQGGNQPQHF. DNA for the CDR3: TGTGCCAGTAGTATTGGGCAGGGAGGCAATCAGCCCCAGCATTTT.

V usage is TRBV6-2 or TRBV6-3 and J usage is TRBJ2-7; 8 nucleotides align to TRBD1. The CDR3 has 14 residues. Germline lookup yields CDR1 MNHEY and CDR2 SVGEGT. V lost 5 bases, J lost 0 bases, and 3 bases stayed unmatched. The CDR3 region is CASSRTGSSYEQYF. Written as DNA, the CDR3 is TGTGCCAGCAGTCGGACAGGGAGCTCCTACGAGCAGTACTTC.

This clone was counted a single time. V is TRBV19 and J is TRBJ2-3; TRBD2 agrees at 11 bases. Germline CDR1 is LNHDA and CDR2 is SQIVND (reference sequence). The CDR3 length is 17 residues. V lost 5 bases, J lost 2 bases, and 9 bases stayed unmatched. The CDR3 nucleotides read TGTGCCAGTAGTCCTACTAGCGGGGGTCCACTCACAGATACGCAGTATTTT. Translation: CASSPTSGGPLTDTQYF.

The chain combines TRBV2 with TRBJ2-5; no clear D. The CDR3 length is 14 residues. Germline loops: CDR1 SNHLY, CDR2 FYNNEI. Trimming pared 0 bases from V and 2 bases from J, leaving 7 bases between. The CDR3, as DNA: TGTGCCAGCAGTGAAGCGCAGCCTCAAGAGACCCAGTACTTC. It codes for CASSEAQPQETQYF. The variable domain in full, completed from reference TRBV2 and TRBJ2-5, reads EPEVTQTPSHQVTQMGQEVILRCVPISNHLYFYWYRQILGQKVEFLVSFYNNEISEKSEIFDDQFSVERPDGSNFTLKIRSTKLEDSAMYFCASSEAQPQETQYFGPGTRLLVL.

The chain is built from TRBV5-6 and TRBJ2-2; D ambiguous. CDR1 and CDR2 (germline): SGHDT, YYEEEE. This CDR3 region has 16 residues. V was shortened by 0 bases and J by 0 bases, with 9 bases between the two germline ends. The CDR3 sequence is CASSLVGVPNTGELFF. The CDR3 DNA sequence: TGTGCCAGCAGCTTGGTTGGGGTTCCGAACACCGGGGAGCTGTTTTTT.

V and J are TRBV21-1 and TRBJ2-6. TRBV21-1 has pseudogene status. CDR3 length: 19 residues. The CDR3 DNA is TGTGCCAGCAGCAAAGGAGGAAGGACGGAGAGCTCTGGGGCCAACGTCCTGACTTTC. Protein sequence: CASSKGGRTESSGANVLTF.

A single count supports this clone. The chain employs TRBV7-2 and TRBJ1-6; D is perhaps TRBD1 (6 bases). The CDR3 has 15 amino acids. Germline V gene lookup returns CDR1 SGHTA and CDR2 FQGNSA. Trimming removed 4 bases from V and 10 bases from J, with 17 bases in between. The CDR3 region is CASSSQGPEGSPLHF. CDR3 in DNA: TGTGCCAGCAGCTCACAGGGCCCTGAAGGGTCACCCCTCCACTTT.

The gene calls are TRBV10-1 and TRBJ2-5; possibly TRBD1 for D (5 bases). Germline-derived CDR1 and CDR2 are WNHNN and SYGVQD (reference sequence). Trimming took 2 bases from V and 5 from J, leaving 9 bases between them. The CDR3 covers 13 residues. In DNA form, the CDR3 reads TGCGCCAGCAGTGAGGCCAGGGTGGAGACCCAGTACTTC. Protein sequence: CASSEARVETQYF.

With regard to this clone: The same CDR3 also results from other DNA sequences found in this sample. The V call is TRBV11-3, the J call TRBJ2-2; D remains unclear. V was clipped by 2 bases and J by 8 bases, with 3 bases between them. This CDR3 is built from 11 residues. Germline CDR1 and CDR2: SGHNT and YENEEA. Here the CDR3 DNA reads TGTGCCAGCAGCTTATCTGGGGAGCTGTTTTTT. Translating it yields CASSLSGELFF.

This clone was found once. This chain connects TRBV4-3 to TRBJ2-2; 10 nucleotides line up with TRBD2. Germline CDR1 and CDR2: LGHNA and YSLEER. The CDR3 totals 18 residues. Germline trimming cut 5 bases from V and 4 bases from J; bases unmatched to any gene: 13. The CDR3 region is CASSRGSGGALGTGELFF. The CDR3 coding sequence is TGCGCCAGCAGCAGGGGGAGCGGGGGGGCTTTGGGCACCGGGGAGCTGTTTTTT.

This chain joins TRBV5-4 and TRBJ2-7; D not certain. The CDR3 length is 14 residues. The germline gives CDR1 SGHNT, CDR2 YYREEE (reference sequence). V was pared by 0 bases and J by 0 bases, with 7 bases between. The CDR3 DNA follows: TGTGCCAGCAGCTTGGAGGGAAGCTCCTACGAGCAGTACTTC. Translating it yields CASSLEGSSYEQYF.

This clone was seen a single time. The chain links TRBV28 to TRBJ2-1; TRBD1 matches at 8 bases. Germline loops: CDR1 MDHEN, CDR2 SYDVKM. The CDR3 has 15 residues. V lost 6 bases and J lost 4; bases outside the gene matches: 8. The CDR3 DNA reads as TGTGCCAGCAGAGTACAGGGGGTGCGGTACAATGAGCAGTTCTTC. Its translation: CASRVQGVRYNEQFF.

The V call is TRBV24-1, the J call TRBJ2-3; TRBD2 matches at 14 bases. Germline CDR1 KGHDR, CDR2 SFDVKD. The J segment lost 2 bases and the V segment lost 4 bases, leaving 4 bases of the junction unmatched. The CDR3 spans 17 residues. Written as DNA, the CDR3 is TGTGCCACCAGTGACGGACTAGCGGGGGGCATCACAGATACGCAGTATTTT. Translating gives CATSDGLAGGITDTQYF.

The chain employs TRBV6-5 and TRBJ1-1; D unclear. Between the trimmed V and J ends, which lost 7 bases and 3 bases, there was a span of 12 bases. Per the germline V gene, CDR1 is MNHEY and CDR2 is SVGAGI. The CDR3 sequence is 13 residues long. CDR3 nucleotide sequence: TGTGCCAGCATGACCATGATGGACACTGAAGCTTTCTTT. Encoded protein: CASMTMMDTEAFF.

V usage is TRBV2 and J usage is TRBJ1-4; tentatively, D is TRBD1 (6 bases). V was clipped by 5 bases and J by 8 bases, with 15 bases between them. The germline V gene encodes CDR1 SNHLY and CDR2 FYNNEI. The CDR3 is made up of 14 amino acids. CDR3 protein: CASSQRTDGEKLFF. CDR3 DNA sequence: TGTGCCAGCAGTCAGAGGACAGACGGCGAAAAACTGTTTTTT.

The J gene is TRBJ2-2, the V gene TRBV11-3; TRBD1 aligns across 7 bases. Germline V lookup: CDR1 SGHNT, CDR2 YENEEA. The CDR3 has 14 residues. The J segment lost 5 bases and the V segment lost 7 bases, leaving 7 bases of the junction unmatched. CDR3 protein: CASTETGSTGELFF. CDR3 sequence (DNA): TGTGCCAGCACCGAGACAGGGAGTACCGGGGAGCTGTTTTTT.

J is TRBJ2-1 and V is TRBV5-1; D unclear. The germline V gene encodes CDR1 SGHRS and CDR2 YFSETQ. This CDR3 has 14 residues. Trimming left V 5 bases short and J 0 bases short, with 9 bases between. The CDR3 spells CASRVRPSYNEQFF. In DNA form, the CDR3 reads TGCGCCAGCAGAGTCAGACCCTCCTACAATGAGCAGTTCTTC.

The chain links TRBV7-6 to TRBJ1-1; TRBD1 agrees at 7 bases. V was pared by 5 bases and J by 10 bases, with 7 bases of the junction left unmatched. The length of the CDR3 is 12 residues. The germline V gene encodes CDR1 SGHVS and CDR2 FNYEAQ. CDR3 coding DNA: TGTGCCAGCAGCCAAGACAGGGAACGAGCTTTCTTT. Protein sequence: CASSQDRERAFF.

This chain uses TRBV11-2 with TRBJ1-5, with TRBD1 identical over 10 bases. The CDR3 totals 15 residues. CDR1 SGHAT and CDR2 FQNNGV come from the germline V gene. V lost 3 bases and J lost 2; bases outside the gene matches: 1. In DNA form, the CDR3 reads TGTGCCAGCAGCTTGACAGGGGGCGGCAATCAGCCCCAGCATTTT. Translation: CASSLTGGGNQPQHF.

This rearrangement joins TRBV11-2 to TRBJ2-3, with 12 bases matching TRBD2. Per germline, CDR1 SGHAT and CDR2 FQNNGV. V lost 0 bases to trimming and J lost 1 base; unmatched junction nucleotides: 11. The CDR3 loop spans 20 amino acids. The CDR3 reads CASSLDWTSGVFGGTDTQYF. CDR3 nucleotide sequence: TGTGCCAGCAGCTTAGATTGGACTAGCGGGGTATTTGGTGGCACAGATACGCAGTATTTT.

CDR3: CASSSDLQRSGNTIYF. The CDR3 nucleotides read TGCGCCAGCAGCTCGGACCTACAGCGCTCTGGAAACACCATATATTTT. The gene calls are TRBV5-1 and TRBJ1-3; the D is unclear. The CDR3 is 16 residues long. The germline V and J ends were trimmed by 3 bases and 0 bases, with 13 bases remaining between them. Germline V CDR1 and CDR2: SGHRS, YFSETQ.

The chain is built from TRBV12-3 or TRBV12-4 and TRBJ2-7; 8 bases line up with TRBD1. The CDR3 length is 13 residues. The ends lost 6 bases at V and 3 bases at J; junction bases unmatched: 4. CDR3 coding DNA: TGTGCCAGCAGGGGGACAGGCCGCTACGAGCAGTACTTC. Its protein is CASRGTGRYEQYF.

This clone has a count of ten or more. This chain uses TRBV6-5 with TRBJ2-5; 13 nucleotides align to TRBD2. With 10 bases clipped from V and 4 bases from J, the junction kept 9 bases outside the gene matches. The CDR3 is 15 amino acids. Germline assignment: CDR1 MNHEY and CDR2 SVGAGI. Written as DNA, the CDR3 is TGTGCCACACAAGAGGGACTAGCGGGATCAGAGACCCAGTACTTC. This codes for CATQEGLAGSETQYF.

As concerns this clone: The junction does not match germline at one end; this may be a read error. This rearrangement joins TRBV5-6 to TRBJ1-4; TRBD1 aligns across 7 bases. Germline V gene sequence: CDR1 SGHDT, CDR2 YYEEEE. This CDR3 comprises 13 residues. Here the CDR3 reads CASSLTGEAETVF. The CDR3 DNA sequence: TGTGCCAGCAGCTTGACAGGGGAGGCTGAAACTGTTTTT.

This clone was found a few times. V is TRBV3-1 (or the pseudogene TRBV3-2) and J is TRBJ2-2, with unresolved D. CDR1 LGHDT and CDR2 YNNKEL come from the germline V gene (reference sequence). The CDR3 is 12 residues long. V was cut by 4 bases and J by 6 bases, with 6 bases left in between. CDR3 coding DNA: TGTGCCAGCAGCCTAGGTCCCGGGGAGCTGTTTTTT. This codes for CASSLGPGELFF.

The chain joins TRBV6-5 to TRBJ1-1; D is unresolved. The CDR3 has 14 residues. Trimming cost V 6 bases and J 1 base, with 12 bases left between them. Germline CDR1 is MNHEY and CDR2 is SVGAGI. The CDR3 loop is CASSPPSRNTEAFF. The CDR3 nucleotides are TGTGCCAGCAGCCCACCATCGCGGAACACTGAAGCTTTCTTT.

This chain links TRBV5-6 with TRBJ2-3; TRBD1 or TRBD2 may be the D gene (5 bases each). CDR1 is SGHDT, CDR2 YYEEEE, per germline. CDR3 length: 13 residues. Trimming took off 1 base at V and 6 bases at J, with 9 bases between the two ends. The CDR3 reads CASSLNGADTQYF. The CDR3 DNA is TGTGCCAGCAGCTTGAACGGGGCGGATACGCAGTATTTT.

The CDR3 DNA reads TGTGCCAGCAGCTTGGCCACAGGGGGCGGGCACTATGGCTACACCTTC. This translates into CASSLATGGGHYGYTF. This chain links TRBV5-6 with TRBJ1-2; TRBD1 matches at 9 bases. This CDR3 is 16 amino acids long. Germline V gene sequence: CDR1 SGHDT, CDR2 YYEEEE. With 0 bases clipped from V and 3 bases from J, the junction kept 6 bases outside the gene matches.

CDR3 residues: CASSGPYDFGGGPNEQFF. CDR3 DNA sequence: TGTGCCAGCAGTGGCCCCTATGACTTTGGCGGGGGACCCAATGAGCAGTTCTTC. This chain connects TRBV2 to TRBJ2-1, with 7 positions matching TRBD2. The germline CDR1 and CDR2 sequences are SNHLY and FYNNEI. With V trimmed by 4 bases and J by 6 bases, 18 bases remained unmatched. The CDR3 loop spans 18 amino acids.

This chain joins TRBV20-1 and TRBJ1-1; D uncertain. This CDR3 has 11 amino acids. Trimming pared 3 bases from V and 1 base from J, leaving 3 bases between. CDR1 is DFQATT, CDR2 SNEGSKA, per germline (reference sequence). The CDR3 region is CSASRNTEAFF. As DNA, the CDR3 is TGCAGTGCTAGTCGGAACACTGAAGCTTTCTTT.

This chain uses TRBV4-1 with TRBJ1-5; D might be TRBD1 (5 bases). CDR3 length: 15 residues. The germline V and J ends were trimmed by 0 bases and 7 bases, with 13 bases remaining between them. Germline V gene lookup returns CDR1 MGHRA and CDR2 YSYEKL. CDR3 nucleotide sequence: TGCGCCAGCAGCCAAGATGAGGGGTATGGCCAGCCCCAGCATTTT. It encodes CASSQDEGYGQPQHF.